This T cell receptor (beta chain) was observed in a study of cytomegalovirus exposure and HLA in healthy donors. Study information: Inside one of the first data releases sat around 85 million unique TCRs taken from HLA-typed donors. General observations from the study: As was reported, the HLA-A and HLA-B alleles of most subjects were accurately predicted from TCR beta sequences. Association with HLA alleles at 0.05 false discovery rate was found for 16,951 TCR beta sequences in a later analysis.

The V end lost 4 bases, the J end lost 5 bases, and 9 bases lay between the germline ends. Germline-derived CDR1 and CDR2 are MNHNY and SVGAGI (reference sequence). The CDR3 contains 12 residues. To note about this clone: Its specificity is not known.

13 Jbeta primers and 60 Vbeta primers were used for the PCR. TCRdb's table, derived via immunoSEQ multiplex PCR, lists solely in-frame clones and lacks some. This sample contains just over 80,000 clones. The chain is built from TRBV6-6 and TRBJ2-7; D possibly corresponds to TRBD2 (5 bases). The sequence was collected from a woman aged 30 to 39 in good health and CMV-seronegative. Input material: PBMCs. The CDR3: CASSFPRDEQYF. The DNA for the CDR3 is TGTGCCAGCAGTTTTCCGCGGGACGAGCAGTACTTC.